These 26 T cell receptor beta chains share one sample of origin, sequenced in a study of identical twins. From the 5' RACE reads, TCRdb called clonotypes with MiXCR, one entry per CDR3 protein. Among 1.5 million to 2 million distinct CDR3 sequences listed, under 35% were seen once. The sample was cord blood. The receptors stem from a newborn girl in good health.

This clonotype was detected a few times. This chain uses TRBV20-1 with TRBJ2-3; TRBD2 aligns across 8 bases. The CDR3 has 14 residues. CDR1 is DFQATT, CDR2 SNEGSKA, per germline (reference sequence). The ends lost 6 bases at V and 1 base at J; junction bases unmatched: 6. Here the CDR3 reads CSAKGTRRTDTQYF. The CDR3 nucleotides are TGCAGTGCCAAGGGGACTAGGCGCACAGATACGCAGTATTTT.

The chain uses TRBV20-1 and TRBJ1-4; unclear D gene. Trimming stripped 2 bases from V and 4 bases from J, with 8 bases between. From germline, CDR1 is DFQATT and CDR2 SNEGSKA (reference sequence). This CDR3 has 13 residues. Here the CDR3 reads CSARRVGNEKLFF. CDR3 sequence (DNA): TGCAGTGCTAGACGGGTCGGTAATGAAAAACTGTTTTTT.

The CDR3 DNA reads TGTGCCAGCAGCGTACAGGGAAGCGGCTACACAGATACGCAGTATTTT. The encoded protein is CASSVQGSGYTDTQYF. V usage is TRBV5-6 and J usage is TRBJ2-3; perhaps TRBD1 as D (6 bases). Deletions cut 4 bases from V and 2 bases from J, with 17 bases between. CDR1 and CDR2 from the germline V gene are SGHDT and YYEEEE. The CDR3 length is 16 residues.

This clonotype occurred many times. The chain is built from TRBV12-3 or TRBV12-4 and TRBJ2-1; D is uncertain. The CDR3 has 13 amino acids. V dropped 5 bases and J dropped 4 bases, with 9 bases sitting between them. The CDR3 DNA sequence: TGTGCCAGCAGTCCTGAATCTTACAATGAGCAGTTCTTC. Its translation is CASSPESYNEQFF.

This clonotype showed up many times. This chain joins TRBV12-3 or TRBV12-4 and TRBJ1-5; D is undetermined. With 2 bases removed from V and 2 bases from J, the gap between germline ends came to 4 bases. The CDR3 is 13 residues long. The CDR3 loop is CASSLTRNQPQHF. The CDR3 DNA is TGTGCCAGCAGTTTAACGCGCAATCAGCCCCAGCATTTT.

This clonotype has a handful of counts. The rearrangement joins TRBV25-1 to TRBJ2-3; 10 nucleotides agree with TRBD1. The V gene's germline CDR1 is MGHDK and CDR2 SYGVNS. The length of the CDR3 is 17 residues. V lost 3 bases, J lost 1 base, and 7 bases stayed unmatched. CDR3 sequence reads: CASSDPVGQGRTDTQYF. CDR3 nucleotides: TGTGCCAGCAGTGACCCGGTGGGACAGGGGCGCACAGATACGCAGTATTTT.

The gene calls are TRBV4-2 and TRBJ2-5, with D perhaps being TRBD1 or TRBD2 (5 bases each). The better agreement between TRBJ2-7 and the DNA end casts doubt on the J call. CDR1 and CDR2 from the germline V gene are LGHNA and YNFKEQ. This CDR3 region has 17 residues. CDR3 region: CASSQGGGGEDLYEQYF. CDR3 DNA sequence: TGTGCCAGCAGCCAAGGAGGTGGGGGTGAGGACCTTTACGAGCAGTACTTC.

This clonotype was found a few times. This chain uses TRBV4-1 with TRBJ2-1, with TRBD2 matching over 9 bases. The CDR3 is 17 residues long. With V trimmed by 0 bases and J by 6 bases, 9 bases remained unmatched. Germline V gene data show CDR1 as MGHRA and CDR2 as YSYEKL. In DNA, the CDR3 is TGCGCCAGCAGCCAAGAAGGGCAGCGGGAGGTATCCAATGAGCAGTTCTTC. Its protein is CASSQEGQREVSNEQFF.

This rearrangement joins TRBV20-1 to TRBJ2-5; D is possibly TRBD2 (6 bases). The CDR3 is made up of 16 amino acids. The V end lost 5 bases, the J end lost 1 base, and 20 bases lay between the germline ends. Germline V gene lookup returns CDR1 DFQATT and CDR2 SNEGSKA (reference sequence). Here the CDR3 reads CSARKTSGFPQETQYF. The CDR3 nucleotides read TGCAGTGCTCGGAAGACTAGTGGTTTCCCCCAAGAGACCCAGTACTTC.

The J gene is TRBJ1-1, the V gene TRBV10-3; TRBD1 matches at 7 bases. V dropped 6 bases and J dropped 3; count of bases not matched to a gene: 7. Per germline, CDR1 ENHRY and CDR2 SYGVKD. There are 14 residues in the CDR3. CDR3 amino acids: CAISQPDRDTEAFF. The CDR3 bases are TGTGCCATCAGCCAGCCCGACAGGGACACTGAAGCTTTCTTT.

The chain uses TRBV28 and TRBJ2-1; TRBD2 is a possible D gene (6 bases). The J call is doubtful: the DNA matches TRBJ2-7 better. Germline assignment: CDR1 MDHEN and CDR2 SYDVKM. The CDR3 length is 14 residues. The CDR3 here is CASSFGGIYNEQYF. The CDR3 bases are TGTGCCAGCAGTTTCGGCGGGATTTACAATGAGCAGTACTTC.

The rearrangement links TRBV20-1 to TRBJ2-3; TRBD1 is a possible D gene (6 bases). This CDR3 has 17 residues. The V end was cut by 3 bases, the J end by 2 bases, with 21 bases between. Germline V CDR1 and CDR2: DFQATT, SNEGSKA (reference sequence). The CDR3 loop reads CSAREIPDRSYTDTQYF. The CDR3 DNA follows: TGCAGTGCTAGGGAAATCCCCGACAGGAGCTACACAGATACGCAGTATTTT.

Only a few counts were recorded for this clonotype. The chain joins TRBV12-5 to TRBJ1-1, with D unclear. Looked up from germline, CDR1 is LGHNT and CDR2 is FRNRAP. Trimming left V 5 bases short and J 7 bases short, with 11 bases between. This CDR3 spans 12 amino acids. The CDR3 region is CASGADNDEAFF. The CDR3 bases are TGTGCTAGTGGTGCAGACAACGATGAAGCTTTCTTT. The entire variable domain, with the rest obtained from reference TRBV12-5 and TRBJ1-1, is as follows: DARVTQTPRHKVTEMGQEVTMRCQPILGHNTVFWYRQTMMQGLELLAYFRNRAPLDDSGMPKDRFSAEMPDATLATLKIQPSEPRDSAVYFCASGADNDEAFFGQGTRLTVV.

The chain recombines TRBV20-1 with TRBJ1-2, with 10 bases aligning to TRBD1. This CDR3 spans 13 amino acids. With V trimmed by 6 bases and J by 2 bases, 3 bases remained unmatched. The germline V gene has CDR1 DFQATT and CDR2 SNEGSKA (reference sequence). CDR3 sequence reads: CSAGTGENYGYTF. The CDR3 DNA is TGCAGTGCCGGGACAGGGGAAAACTATGGCTACACCTTC.

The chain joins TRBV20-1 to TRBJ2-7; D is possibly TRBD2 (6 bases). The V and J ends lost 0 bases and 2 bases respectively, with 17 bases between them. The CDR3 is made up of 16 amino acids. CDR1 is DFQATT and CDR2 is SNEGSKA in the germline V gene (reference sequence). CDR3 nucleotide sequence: TGCAGTGCTAGAGATCCGGCGGGGACCGGACCCTACGAGCAGTACTTC. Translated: CSARDPAGTGPYEQYF.

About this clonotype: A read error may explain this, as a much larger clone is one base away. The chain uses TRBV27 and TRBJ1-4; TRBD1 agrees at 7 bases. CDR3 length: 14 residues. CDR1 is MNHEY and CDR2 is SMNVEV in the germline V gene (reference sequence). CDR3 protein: CASSLEGADEELFF. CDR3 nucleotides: TGTGCCAGCAGTTTAGAGGGGGCGGATGAAGAACTGTTTTTT.

CDR3 region: CASGTGGGTEAFF. In DNA form, the CDR3 reads TGCGCCAGCGGCACAGGGGGAGGCACTGAAGCTTTCTTT. The chain couples TRBV5-1 to TRBJ1-1; 8 bases line up with TRBD1. The CDR3 is 13 residues long. Germline CDR1 is SGHRS and CDR2 is YFSETQ. The ends lost 7 bases at V and 4 bases at J; junction bases unmatched: 6.

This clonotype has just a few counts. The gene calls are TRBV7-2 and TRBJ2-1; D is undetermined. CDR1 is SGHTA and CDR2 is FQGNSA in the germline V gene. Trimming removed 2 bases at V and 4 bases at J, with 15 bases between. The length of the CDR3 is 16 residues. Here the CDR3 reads CASSLNARTLYNEQFF. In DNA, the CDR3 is TGTGCCAGCAGCTTAAACGCCAGGACCCTTTACAATGAGCAGTTCTTC.

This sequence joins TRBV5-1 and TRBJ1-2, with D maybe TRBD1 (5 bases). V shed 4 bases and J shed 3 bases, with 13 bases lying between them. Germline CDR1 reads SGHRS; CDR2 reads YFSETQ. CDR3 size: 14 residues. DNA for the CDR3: TGCGCCAGCAGCCCCGCAGGGATGGACTATGGCTACACCTTC. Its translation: CASSPAGMDYGYTF.

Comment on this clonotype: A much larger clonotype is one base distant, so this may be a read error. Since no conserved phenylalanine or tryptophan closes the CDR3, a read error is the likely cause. CDR3 DNA: TGTGCCAGCAGCCAAGGGCCTCTGGAGACCCAGTACCTC. This codes for CASSQGPLETQYL. This rearrangement joins TRBV14 to TRBJ2-5; D gene uncertain. Trimming removed 1 base at V and 5 bases at J, with 8 bases between. The germline CDR1 and CDR2 sequences are SGHDN and FVKESK. CDR3 length equals 13 residues.

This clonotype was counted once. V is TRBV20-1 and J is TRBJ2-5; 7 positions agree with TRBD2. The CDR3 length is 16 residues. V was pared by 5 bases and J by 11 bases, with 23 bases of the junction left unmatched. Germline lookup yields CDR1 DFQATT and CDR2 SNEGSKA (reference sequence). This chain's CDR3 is CSAVVGLPRSYNEQYF. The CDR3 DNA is TGCAGTGCTGTGGTGGGACTACCCCGATCCTACAATGAGCAGTACTTC.

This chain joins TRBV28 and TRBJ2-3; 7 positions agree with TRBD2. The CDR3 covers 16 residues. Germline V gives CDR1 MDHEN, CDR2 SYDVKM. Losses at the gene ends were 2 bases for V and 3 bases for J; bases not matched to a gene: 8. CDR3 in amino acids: CASSLVSGRWTDTQYF. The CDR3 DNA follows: TGTGCCAGCAGTTTAGTATCCGGGAGGTGGACAGATACGCAGTATTTT.

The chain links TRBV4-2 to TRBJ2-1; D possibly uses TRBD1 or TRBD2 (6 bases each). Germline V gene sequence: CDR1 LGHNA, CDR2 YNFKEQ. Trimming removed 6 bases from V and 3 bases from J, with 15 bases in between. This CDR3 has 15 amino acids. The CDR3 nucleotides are TGTGCCAGCAGGAACTCTAAGGGGGGCTACAATGAGCAGTTCTTC. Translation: CASRNSKGGYNEQFF.

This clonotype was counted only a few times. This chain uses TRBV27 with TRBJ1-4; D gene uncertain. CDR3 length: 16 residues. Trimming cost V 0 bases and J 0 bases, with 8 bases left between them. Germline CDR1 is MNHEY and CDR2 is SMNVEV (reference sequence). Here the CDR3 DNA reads TGTGCCAGCAGTTTATCGGCCGCCACAACTAATGAAAAACTGTTTTTT. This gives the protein CASSLSAATTNEKLFF. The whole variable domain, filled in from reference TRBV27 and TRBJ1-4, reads EAQVTQNPRYLITVTGKKLTVTCSQNMNHEYMSWYRQDPGLGLRQIYYSMNVEVTDKGDVPEGYKVSRKEKRNFPLILESPSPNQTSLYFCASSLSAATTNEKLFFGSGTQLSVL.

CDR3 DNA: TGTGCCAGCAGCGGGACAGGCGGATCACCCCTCCACTTT. It encodes CASSGTGGSPLHF. V is TRBV2 and J is TRBJ1-6; 8 bases align to TRBD1. Germline lookup yields CDR1 SNHLY and CDR2 FYNNEI. V trimming: 6 bases; J trimming: 10 bases; junction bases outside the gene matches: 5. The CDR3 has 13 amino acids.

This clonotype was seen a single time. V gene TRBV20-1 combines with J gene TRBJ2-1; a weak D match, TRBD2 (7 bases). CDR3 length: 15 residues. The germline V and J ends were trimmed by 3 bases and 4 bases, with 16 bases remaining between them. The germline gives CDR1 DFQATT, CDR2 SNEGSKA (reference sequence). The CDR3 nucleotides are TGCAGTGCTAGGGGGGGGCGGGACGATTACAATGAGCAGTTCTTC. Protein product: CSARGGRDDYNEQFF.